The 26 T cell receptor beta chains below were found in one sample sequenced in a study of blood T cell repertoires in COVID-19. Libraries were prepared by immunoSEQ multiplex PCR; TCRdb keeps only in-frame clonotypes and omits some of them. The sample lists 200,000 to 300,000 clones; about 87% were seen once. What was sequenced was peripheral blood. The source is a woman between 55 and 75 years old with COVID-19, enrolled during active disease.

The CDR3 protein is CASSDFGGSNTGELFF. As DNA, the CDR3 is TGTGCCAGCAGTGATTTTGGCGGCTCGAACACCGGGGAGCTGTTTTTT. V gene TRBV6-1 combines with J gene TRBJ2-2; no clear D gene. The V end was cut by 3 bases, the J end by 0 bases, with 11 bases between. There are 16 residues in the CDR3. The germline V gene encodes CDR1 MNHNS and CDR2 SASEGT.

This clone was picked up one time. V is TRBV28 and J is TRBJ2-1, with 10 bases identical to TRBD2. Looked up from germline, CDR1 is MDHEN and CDR2 is SYDVKM. Unmatched junction bases numbered 14, after V lost 6 bases and J lost 9 bases. CDR3 size: 16 residues. CDR3 protein: CASSHLAGVSSGEQFF. CDR3 nucleotide sequence: TGTGCCAGCAGCCATCTAGCGGGAGTTTCATCCGGTGAGCAGTTCTTC. Together with reference TRBV28 and TRBJ2-1, the CDR3 gives the full variable domain: DVKVTQSSRYLVKRTGEKVFLECVQDMDHENMFWYRQDPGLGLRLIYFSYDVKMKEKGDIPEGYSVSREKKERFSLILESASTNQTSMYLCASSHLAGVSSGEQFFGPGTRLTVL.

V usage is TRBV5-1 and J usage is TRBJ2-1; 9 nucleotides line up with TRBD2. Germline V gene data show CDR1 as SGHRS and CDR2 as YFSETQ. V dropped 2 bases and J dropped 0; count of bases not matched to a gene: 9. The CDR3 covers 18 residues. The chain's CDR3 is CASSLSGRLPDSYNEQFF. The CDR3 nucleotides read TGCGCCAGCAGCTTAAGCGGGAGGCTTCCCGACTCCTACAATGAGCAGTTCTTC.

This chain links TRBV5-1 with TRBJ1-2; 7 bases are shared with TRBD1. The germline V gene has CDR1 SGHRS and CDR2 YFSETQ. J gave up 8 bases and V 4 bases, and 8 bases lay outside the gene matches. The CDR3 runs 13 residues. The CDR3 nucleotides are TGCGCCAGCAGCAGGGGCCAGGGGGAAGGCTACACCTTC. This gives the protein CASSRGQGEGYTF.

This rearrangement joins TRBV18 to TRBJ1-4; TRBD1 aligns across 7 bases. Germline CDR1 reads KGHSH; CDR2 reads LQKENI. J gave up 10 bases and V 4 bases, and 9 bases lay outside the gene matches. CDR3 length equals 14 residues. This CDR3 is CASSLPGQSRKLFF. As DNA, the CDR3 is TGTGCCAGCTCACTCCCGGGACAGTCAAGAAAACTGTTTTTT.

This chain links TRBV5-4 with TRBJ2-7, with unresolved D. CDR1 is SGHNT and CDR2 is YYREEE in the germline V gene (reference sequence). V lost 1 base and J 1 base, leaving 18 bases between the germline ends. The CDR3 runs 17 residues. CDR3 nucleotide sequence: TGTGCCAGCAGCTTGAAATTTTTCCGGCAGACTTCCTACGAGCAGTACTTC. Translated, it gives CASSLKFFRQTSYEQYF.

Concerning this clone itself: Germline and junction disagree at one end, which may indicate a read error. The V call is TRBV5-1, the J call TRBJ2-1; tentative D call: TRBD1 (5 bases). Looked up from germline, CDR1 is SGHRS and CDR2 is YFSETQ. This CDR3 region has 15 residues. The CDR3, as DNA: TGCGTCAGCAGCTTGGAAGCAGGGTGGAAAAATGAGCAGTTCTTC. Translation: CVSSLEAGWKNEQFF.

This chain uses TRBV19 with TRBJ2-1; 9 positions match TRBD2. The germline V gene has CDR1 LNHDA and CDR2 SQIVND (reference sequence). The J segment lost 7 bases and the V segment lost 3 bases, leaving 7 bases of the junction unmatched. This CDR3 contains 15 residues. The CDR3 DNA sequence: TGTGCCAGTAGTATGATAGCGGGAGATCCGAATGAGCAGTTCTTC. Its translation is CASSMIAGDPNEQFF.

The rearrangement links TRBV7-3 to TRBJ2-5, with 9 bases identical to TRBD2. Germline V gene data show CDR1 as SGHTA and CDR2 as FQGTGA. With 4 bases clipped from V and 1 base from J, the junction kept 4 bases outside the gene matches. This CDR3 is built from 15 residues. Here the CDR3 reads CASSSQGLAQETQYF. The CDR3 DNA reads TGTGCCAGCAGCTCGCAGGGACTAGCCCAAGAGACCCAGTACTTC.

This chain links TRBV7-2 with TRBJ1-3, with D perhaps TRBD1 (6 bases). Germline V CDR1 and CDR2: SGHTA, FQGNSA. The CDR3 length is 16 residues. V was trimmed by 5 bases and J by 3 bases, leaving 17 bases between them. For the CDR3, the DNA is TGTGCCAGCAGCATCCGAACCGGGACAATTGGAAACACCATATATTTT. This encodes CASSIRTGTIGNTIYF. The full variable domain, with the rest looked up from reference TRBV7-2 and TRBJ1-3, is GAGVSQSPSNKVTEKGKDVELRCDPISGHTALYWYRQSLGQGLEFLIYFQGNSAPDKSGLPSDRFSAERTGGSVSTLTIQRTQQEDSAVYLCASSIRTGTIGNTIYFGEGSWLTVV.

This clone has just one count. The chain carries TRBV18 and TRBJ1-1; weak D call: TRBD1 (6 bases). This CDR3 is 14 amino acids long. Germline V lookup: CDR1 KGHSH, CDR2 LQKENI. V was pared by 4 bases and J by 4 bases, with 13 bases between. CDR3 in amino acids: CASSLAGAGTEAFF. The CDR3 bases are TGTGCCAGCTCACTGGCAGGGGCCGGCACTGAAGCTTTCTTT.

J is TRBJ2-1 and V is TRBV28; 9 bases match TRBD2. The CDR3 contains 16 residues. Trimming at V came to 3 bases and at J to 15 bases, leaving 18 bases not matched to a gene. Looked up from germline, CDR1 is MDHEN and CDR2 is SYDVKM. CDR3 region: CASSFRASGMRGVRFF. CDR3 DNA sequence: TGTGCCAGCAGTTTCCGGGCTAGCGGGATGAGGGGCGTACGGTTCTTC.

This chain uses TRBV10-3 with TRBJ2-7; 8 nucleotides align to TRBD1. The V segment lost 6 bases and the J segment 5 bases; nucleotides outside the gene matches: 12. Germline loops: CDR1 ENHRY, CDR2 SYGVKD. This CDR3 has 15 amino acids. The CDR3, as DNA: TGTGCCATCAGGAATGGACAGGGTAATTCCCACGAGCAGTACTTC. Its translation: CAIRNGQGNSHEQYF.

J is TRBJ1-2 and V is TRBV18; 10 bases match TRBD1. Germline CDR1 is KGHSH and CDR2 is LQKENI. J gave up 8 bases and V 6 bases, and 12 bases lay outside the gene matches. The length of the CDR3 is 15 residues. CDR3 sequence: CASSPLDRGDYGYTF. CDR3 DNA sequence: TGTGCCAGCTCCCCTCTGGACAGGGGGGATTACGGCTACACCTTC.

This chain joins TRBV28 and TRBJ1-2; D not resolved. This CDR3 has 13 amino acids. The ends were cut back, 3 bases at V and 3 bases at J, with 8 bases in the middle. The V gene's germline CDR1 is MDHEN and CDR2 SYDVKM. The CDR3 DNA sequence: TGTGCCAGCAGTTTTCCCCGGTACTATGGCTACACCTTC. Translating it yields CASSFPRYYGYTF.

CDR3: CAISDSWYGYTF. The CDR3 nucleotides are TGTGCCATCAGCGACAGCTGGTATGGCTACACCTTC. V is TRBV10-3 and J is TRBJ1-2, with D tentatively TRBD1 (5 bases). The V and J ends lost 6 bases and 5 bases respectively, with 10 bases between them. This CDR3 comprises 12 residues. Germline V lookup: CDR1 ENHRY, CDR2 SYGVKD.

V usage is TRBV9 and J usage is TRBJ1-1; a weak D match, TRBD1 (5 bases). V was shortened by 5 bases and J by 6 bases, with 14 bases between the two germline ends. The germline V gene encodes CDR1 SGDLS and CDR2 YYNGEE. CDR3 length: 13 amino acids. The CDR3: CASSSRVGSEAFF. CDR3 nucleotides: TGTGCCAGCAGTTCCAGGGTAGGATCTGAAGCTTTCTTT.

This clone came up a few times. This chain joins TRBV20-1 and TRBJ2-7; 9 bases agree with TRBD2. In germline, CDR1 is DFQATT, CDR2 SNEGSKA (reference sequence). Trimming cost V 3 bases and J 4 bases; bases outside gene matches: 10. This CDR3 comprises 15 residues. For the CDR3, the DNA is TGCAGTGCTAGTGGGGGTAGCGGGAGCCAATACGAGCAGTACTTC. It is translated as CSASGGSGSQYEQYF.

The V and J genes are TRBV9 and TRBJ1-4; tentatively, D is TRBD1 (5 bases). There are 17 residues in the CDR3. Germline loops: CDR1 SGDLS, CDR2 YYNGEE. Trimming removed 3 bases from V and 2 bases from J, with 17 bases in between. DNA for the CDR3: TGTGCCAGCAGCGGCGGGGGGGGAGCGGCTACTAATGAAAAACTGTTTTTT. Translation gives CASSGGGGAATNEKLFF.

The rearrangement links TRBV6-2 or TRBV6-3 to TRBJ2-1, with 10 nucleotides matching TRBD2. V shed 0 bases, J shed 6 bases, and the junction held 8 bases outside the gene matches. The CDR3 spans 17 residues. CDR1 and CDR2 (germline): MNHEY, SVGEGT. The CDR3 DNA follows: TGTGCCAGCAGTTACTCTAGCGGGAGGCCCAGTTTCAATGAGCAGTTCTTC. Protein product: CASSYSSGRPSFNEQFF.

V usage is TRBV6-5 and J usage is TRBJ1-2; 7 bases agree with TRBD1. V dropped 6 bases and J dropped 7; count of bases not matched to a gene: 11. The CDR3 is 14 residues long. Germline loops: CDR1 MNHEY, CDR2 SVGAGI. This CDR3 is CASRSRTGVRGYTF. In DNA form, the CDR3 reads TGTGCCAGCAGATCCCGGACAGGCGTACGTGGCTACACCTTC.

This chain links TRBV2 with TRBJ2-1, with TRBD2 identical over 8 bases. The V gene end was trimmed by 7 bases and the J gene end by 8 bases; junction bases not matched to a gene: 10. The CDR3 extends over 14 amino acids. Germline V lookup: CDR1 SNHLY, CDR2 FYNNEI. CDR3 DNA: TGTGCCAGCACGGTCCCGAGGACTAGCTATGAGCAGTTCTTC. Protein: CASTVPRTSYEQFF.

The rearrangement links TRBV7-2 to TRBJ2-3; 8 bases match TRBD2. The CDR3 loop spans 14 amino acids. Germline CDR1 is SGHTA and CDR2 is FQGNSA. The V gene end was trimmed by 1 base and the J gene end by 6 bases; junction bases not matched to a gene: 3. This CDR3 reads CASSLGSSGDTQYF. CDR3 DNA sequence: TGTGCCAGCAGCTTAGGCTCTAGCGGGGATACGCAGTATTTT.

CDR3 nucleotides: TGTGCCAGCAGCTTAACGATGGCACCCCAGTACTTC. It specifies CASSLTMAPQYF. The chain has TRBV7-3 and TRBJ2-5; D remains ambiguous. The CDR3 sequence is 12 residues long. The V gene's germline CDR1 is SGHTA and CDR2 FQGTGA. The V end was cut by 0 bases, the J end by 9 bases, with 8 bases between.

The CDR3 sequence: CASGLGTTQYF. For the CDR3, the DNA is TGTGCTAGTGGTTTGGGCACAACTCAGTACTTC. The chain joins TRBV12-5 to TRBJ2-4, with D uncertain. Per germline, CDR1 LGHNT and CDR2 FRNRAP. The germline V and J ends were trimmed by 1 base and 12 bases, with 7 bases remaining between them. The CDR3 sequence is 11 residues long.

The chain combines TRBV4-2 with TRBJ2-5; a weak D match, TRBD2 (5 bases). The CDR3 has 15 amino acids. Between the trimmed V and J ends, which lost 1 base and 0 bases, there was a span of 9 bases. The germline CDR1 and CDR2 sequences are LGHNA and YNFKEQ. The CDR3 reads CASSQVGEYQETQYF. In nucleotides, the CDR3 is TGTGCCAGCAGCCAAGTTGGGGAGTACCAAGAGACCCAGTACTTC.